The clone carrying this T cell receptor beta chain was seen ten or more times. CDR1 is SEHNR and CDR2 is FQNEAQ in the germline V gene (reference sequence). The CDR3 runs 16 residues. Trimming stripped 3 bases from V and 6 bases from J, with 20 bases between. This sample is part of a study of molecular identifiers for immune sequencing clone quantification. TCRdb called the PCR reads again in MiXCR, with one record for every CDR3 protein. The sample has about 640,000 distinct CDR3 sequences, about 20% seen once. This chain uses TRBV7-9 with TRBJ1-1, with no clear D. This clonotype was sampled from a human donor in good health. Some libraries in this study had Jurkat cell RNA spiked in. Input material: naive CD8+ T cells from blood, with Jurkat cell RNA spiked in. Noted subset: FACS-sorted CD8+CD4-CCR7+CD45RA+ naive T cells. The CDR3 reads CASSFMTEAVRAEAFF. The CDR3 region has the DNA TGTGCCAGCAGCTTTATGACTGAGGCCGTACGGGCTGAAGCTTTCTTT.